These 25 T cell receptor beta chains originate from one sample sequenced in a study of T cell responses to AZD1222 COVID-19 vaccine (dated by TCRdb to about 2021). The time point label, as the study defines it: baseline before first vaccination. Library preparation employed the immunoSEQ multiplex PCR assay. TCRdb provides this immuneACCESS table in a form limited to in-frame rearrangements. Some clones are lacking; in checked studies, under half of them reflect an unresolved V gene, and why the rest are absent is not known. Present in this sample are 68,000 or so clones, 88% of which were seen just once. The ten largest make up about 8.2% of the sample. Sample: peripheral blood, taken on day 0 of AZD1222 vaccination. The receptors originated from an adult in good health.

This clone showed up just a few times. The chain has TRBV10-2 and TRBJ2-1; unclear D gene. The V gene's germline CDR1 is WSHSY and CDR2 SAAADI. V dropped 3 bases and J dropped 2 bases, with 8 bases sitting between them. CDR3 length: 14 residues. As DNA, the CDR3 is TGCGCCAGCAGTGAAGACGGGCCCTACAATGAGCAGTTCTTC. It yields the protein CASSEDGPYNEQFF.

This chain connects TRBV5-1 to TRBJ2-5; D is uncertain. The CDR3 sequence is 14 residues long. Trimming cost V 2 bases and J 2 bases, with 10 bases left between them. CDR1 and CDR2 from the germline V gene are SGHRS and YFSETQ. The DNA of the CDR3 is TGCGCCAGCAGCTTAAGGGCCAAACAAGAGACCCAGTACTTC. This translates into CASSLRAKQETQYF. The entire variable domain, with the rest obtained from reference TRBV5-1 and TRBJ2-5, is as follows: KAGVTQTPRYLIKTRGQQVTLSCSPISGHRSVSWYQQTPGQGLQFLFEYFSETQRNKGNFPGRFSGRQFSNSRSEMNVSTLELGDSALYLCASSLRAKQETQYFGPGTRLLVL.

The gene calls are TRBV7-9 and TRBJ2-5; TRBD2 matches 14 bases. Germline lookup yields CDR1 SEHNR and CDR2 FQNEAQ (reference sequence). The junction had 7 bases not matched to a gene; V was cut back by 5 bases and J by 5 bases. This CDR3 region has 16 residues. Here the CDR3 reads CASSTGLAGGYETQYF. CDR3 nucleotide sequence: TGTGCCAGCAGCACAGGACTAGCGGGAGGATATGAGACCCAGTACTTC.

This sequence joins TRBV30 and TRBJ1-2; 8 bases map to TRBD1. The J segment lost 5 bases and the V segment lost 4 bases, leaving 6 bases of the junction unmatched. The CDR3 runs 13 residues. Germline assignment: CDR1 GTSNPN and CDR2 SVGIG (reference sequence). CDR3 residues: CAWMGGQGYGYTF. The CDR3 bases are TGTGCCTGGATGGGAGGACAGGGATATGGCTACACCTTC.

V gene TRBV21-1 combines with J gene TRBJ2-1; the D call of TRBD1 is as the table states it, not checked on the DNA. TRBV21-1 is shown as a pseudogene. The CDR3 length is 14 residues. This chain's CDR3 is CASSKVTGDREQFF. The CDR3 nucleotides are TGTGCCAGCAGCAAAGTTACAGGGGACAGGGAGCAGTTCTTC.

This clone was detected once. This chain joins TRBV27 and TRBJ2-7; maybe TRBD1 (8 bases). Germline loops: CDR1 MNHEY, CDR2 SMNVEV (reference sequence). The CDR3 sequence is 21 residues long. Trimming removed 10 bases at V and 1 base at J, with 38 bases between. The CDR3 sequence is CATKGQGALRGRSSRSYEQYF. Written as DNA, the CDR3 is TGTGCCACCAAAGGGCAGGGGGCCCTTCGCGGGAGATCGTCACGATCCTACGAGCAGTACTTC.

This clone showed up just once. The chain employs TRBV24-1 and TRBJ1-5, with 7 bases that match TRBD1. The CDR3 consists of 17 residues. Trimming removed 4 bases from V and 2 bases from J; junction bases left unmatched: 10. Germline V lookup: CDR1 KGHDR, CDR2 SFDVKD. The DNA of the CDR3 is TGTGCCACCAGTGACCCTGACAGGGAAAAGGGCAATCAGCCCCAGCATTTT. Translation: CATSDPDREKGNQPQHF.

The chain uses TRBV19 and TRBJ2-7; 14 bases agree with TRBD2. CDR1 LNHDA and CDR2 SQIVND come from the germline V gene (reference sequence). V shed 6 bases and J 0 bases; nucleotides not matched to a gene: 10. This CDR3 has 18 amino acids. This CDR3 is CASSPGLAGVPPSYEQYF. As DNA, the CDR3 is TGTGCCAGTAGCCCGGGACTAGCGGGAGTTCCCCCCTCCTACGAGCAGTACTTC.

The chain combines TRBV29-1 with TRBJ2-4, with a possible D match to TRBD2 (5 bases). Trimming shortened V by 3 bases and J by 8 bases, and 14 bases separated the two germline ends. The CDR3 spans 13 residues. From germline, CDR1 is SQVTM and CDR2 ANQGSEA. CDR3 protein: CSVEGESGDIQYF. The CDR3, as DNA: TGCAGCGTTGAGGGTGAGAGCGGAGACATTCAGTACTTC.

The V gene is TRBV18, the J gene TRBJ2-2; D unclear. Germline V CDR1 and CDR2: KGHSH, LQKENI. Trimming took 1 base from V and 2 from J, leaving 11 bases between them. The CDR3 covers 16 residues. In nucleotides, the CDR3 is TGTGCCAGCTCACCACGCCCAGGAGCAAACACCGGGGAGCTGTTTTTT. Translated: CASSPRPGANTGELFF.

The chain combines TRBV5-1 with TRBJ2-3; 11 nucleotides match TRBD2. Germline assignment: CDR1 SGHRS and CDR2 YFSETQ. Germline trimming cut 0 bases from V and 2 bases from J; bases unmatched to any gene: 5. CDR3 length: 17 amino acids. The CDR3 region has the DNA TGCGCCAGCAGCTTGGGACTAGCGGGATCATCCACAGATACGCAGTATTTT. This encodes CASSLGLAGSSTDTQYF.

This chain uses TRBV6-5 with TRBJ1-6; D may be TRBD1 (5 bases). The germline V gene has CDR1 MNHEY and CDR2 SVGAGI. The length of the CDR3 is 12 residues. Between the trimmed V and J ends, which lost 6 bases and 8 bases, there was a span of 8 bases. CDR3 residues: CASSPGDSPLHF. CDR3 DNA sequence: TGTGCCAGCAGCCCGGGGGATTCACCCCTCCACTTT.

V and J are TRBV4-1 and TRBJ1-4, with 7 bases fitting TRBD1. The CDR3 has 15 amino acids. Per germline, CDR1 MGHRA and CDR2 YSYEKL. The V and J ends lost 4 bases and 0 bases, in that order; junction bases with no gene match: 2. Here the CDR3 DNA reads TGCGCCAGCAGCCCAGGGGGGGCAACTAATGAAAAACTGTTTTTT. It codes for CASSPGGATNEKLFF.

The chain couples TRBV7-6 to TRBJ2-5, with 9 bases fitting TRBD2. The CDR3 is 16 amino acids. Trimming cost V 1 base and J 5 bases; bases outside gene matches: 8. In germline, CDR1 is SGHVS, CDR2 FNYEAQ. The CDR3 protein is CASSLEAGGWGETQYF. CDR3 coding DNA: TGTGCCAGCAGCTTAGAAGCGGGAGGTTGGGGCGAGACCCAGTACTTC.

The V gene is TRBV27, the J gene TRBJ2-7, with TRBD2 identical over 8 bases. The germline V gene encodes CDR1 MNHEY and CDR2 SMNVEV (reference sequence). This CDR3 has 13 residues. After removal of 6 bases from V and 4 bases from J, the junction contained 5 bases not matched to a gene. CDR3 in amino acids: CASRDSGMYEQYF. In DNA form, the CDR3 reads TGTGCCAGCAGAGATAGCGGGATGTACGAGCAGTACTTC.

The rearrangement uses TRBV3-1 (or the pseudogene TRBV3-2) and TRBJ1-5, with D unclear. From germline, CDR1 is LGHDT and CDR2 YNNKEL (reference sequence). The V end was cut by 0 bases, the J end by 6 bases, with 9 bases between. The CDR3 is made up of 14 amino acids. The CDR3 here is CASSQDWGIQPQHF. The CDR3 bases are TGTGCCAGCAGCCAAGATTGGGGTATTCAGCCCCAGCATTTT.

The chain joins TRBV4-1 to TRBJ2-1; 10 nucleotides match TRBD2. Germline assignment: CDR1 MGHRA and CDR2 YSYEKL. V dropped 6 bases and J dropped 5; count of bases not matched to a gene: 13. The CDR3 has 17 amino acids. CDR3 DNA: TGCGCCAGCAGTCGGATAATAGCGGGAGGTAAAAACAATGAGCAGTTCTTC. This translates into CASSRIIAGGKNNEQFF.

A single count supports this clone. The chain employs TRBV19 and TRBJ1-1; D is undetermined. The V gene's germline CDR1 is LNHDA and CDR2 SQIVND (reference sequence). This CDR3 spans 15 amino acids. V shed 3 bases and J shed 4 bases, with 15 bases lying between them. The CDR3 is CASSIGRTMSTEAFF. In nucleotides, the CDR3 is TGTGCCAGTAGTATTGGGCGCACCATGAGCACTGAAGCTTTCTTT.

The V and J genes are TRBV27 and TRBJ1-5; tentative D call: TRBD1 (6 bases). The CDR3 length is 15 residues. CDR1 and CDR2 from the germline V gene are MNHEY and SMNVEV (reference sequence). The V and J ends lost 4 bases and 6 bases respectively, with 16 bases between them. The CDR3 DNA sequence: TGTGCCAGCAGTTCCGACACAGGGTTGGGTCAGCCCCAGCATTTT. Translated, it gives CASSSDTGLGQPQHF.

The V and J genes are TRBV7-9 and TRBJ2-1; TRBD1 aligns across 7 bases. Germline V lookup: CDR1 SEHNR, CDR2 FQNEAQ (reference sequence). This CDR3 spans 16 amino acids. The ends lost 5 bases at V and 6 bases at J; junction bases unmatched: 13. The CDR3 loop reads CASSPARQGSGNEQFF. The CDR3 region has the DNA TGTGCCAGCAGCCCGGCAAGACAGGGATCCGGCAATGAGCAGTTCTTC.

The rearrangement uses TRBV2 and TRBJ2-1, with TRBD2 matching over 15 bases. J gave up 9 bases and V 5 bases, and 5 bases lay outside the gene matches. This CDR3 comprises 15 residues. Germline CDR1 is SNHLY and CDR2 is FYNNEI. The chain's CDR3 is CASSLRTSGRAEQFF. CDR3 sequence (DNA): TGTGCCAGCAGTTTACGGACTAGCGGGAGGGCTGAGCAGTTCTTC.

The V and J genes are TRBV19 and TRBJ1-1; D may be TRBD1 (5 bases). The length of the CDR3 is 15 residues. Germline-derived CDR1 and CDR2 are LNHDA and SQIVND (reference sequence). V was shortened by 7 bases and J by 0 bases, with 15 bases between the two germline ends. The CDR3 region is CASKDITRVNTEAFF. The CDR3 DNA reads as TGTGCCAGTAAGGACATCACGAGGGTGAACACTGAAGCTTTCTTT.

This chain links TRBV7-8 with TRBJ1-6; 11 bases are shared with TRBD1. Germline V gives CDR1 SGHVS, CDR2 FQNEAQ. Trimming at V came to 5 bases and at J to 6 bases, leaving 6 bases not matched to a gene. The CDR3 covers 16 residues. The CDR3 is CASSPQDRGLNSPLHF. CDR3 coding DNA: TGTGCCAGCAGCCCCCAGGACAGGGGGCTTAATTCACCCCTCCACTTT.

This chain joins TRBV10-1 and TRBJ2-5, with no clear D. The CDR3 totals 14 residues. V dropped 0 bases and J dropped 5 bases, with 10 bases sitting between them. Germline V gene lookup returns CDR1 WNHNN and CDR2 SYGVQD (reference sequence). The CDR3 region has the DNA TGCGCCAGCAGTGAGTCCCCGGGTGGGGAGACCCAGTACTTC. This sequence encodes CASSESPGGETQYF.

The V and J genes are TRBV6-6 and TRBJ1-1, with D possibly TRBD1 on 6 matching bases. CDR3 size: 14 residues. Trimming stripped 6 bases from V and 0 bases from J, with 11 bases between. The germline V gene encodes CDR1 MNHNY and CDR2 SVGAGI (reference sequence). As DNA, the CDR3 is TGTGCCAGCAGCCAGGACAGTCTGAACACTGAAGCTTTCTTT. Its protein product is CASSQDSLNTEAFF.